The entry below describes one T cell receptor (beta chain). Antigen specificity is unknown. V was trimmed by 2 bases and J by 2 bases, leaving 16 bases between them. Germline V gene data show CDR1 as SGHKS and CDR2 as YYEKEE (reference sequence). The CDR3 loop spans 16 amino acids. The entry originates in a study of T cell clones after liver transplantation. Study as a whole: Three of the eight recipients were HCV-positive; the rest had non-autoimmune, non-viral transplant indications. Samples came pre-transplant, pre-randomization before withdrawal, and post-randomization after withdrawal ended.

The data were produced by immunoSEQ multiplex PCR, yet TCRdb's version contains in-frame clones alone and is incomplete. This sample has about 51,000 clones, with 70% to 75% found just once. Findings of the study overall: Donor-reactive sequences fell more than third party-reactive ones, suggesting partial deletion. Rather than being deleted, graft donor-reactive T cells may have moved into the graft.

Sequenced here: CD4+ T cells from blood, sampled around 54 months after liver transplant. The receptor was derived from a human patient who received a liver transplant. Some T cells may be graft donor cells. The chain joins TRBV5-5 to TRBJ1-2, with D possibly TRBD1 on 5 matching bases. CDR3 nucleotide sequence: TGTGCCAGCAGCTTAGCCCCCGGCCGGGGGAACTATGGCTACACCTTC. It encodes CASSLAPGRGNYGYTF.